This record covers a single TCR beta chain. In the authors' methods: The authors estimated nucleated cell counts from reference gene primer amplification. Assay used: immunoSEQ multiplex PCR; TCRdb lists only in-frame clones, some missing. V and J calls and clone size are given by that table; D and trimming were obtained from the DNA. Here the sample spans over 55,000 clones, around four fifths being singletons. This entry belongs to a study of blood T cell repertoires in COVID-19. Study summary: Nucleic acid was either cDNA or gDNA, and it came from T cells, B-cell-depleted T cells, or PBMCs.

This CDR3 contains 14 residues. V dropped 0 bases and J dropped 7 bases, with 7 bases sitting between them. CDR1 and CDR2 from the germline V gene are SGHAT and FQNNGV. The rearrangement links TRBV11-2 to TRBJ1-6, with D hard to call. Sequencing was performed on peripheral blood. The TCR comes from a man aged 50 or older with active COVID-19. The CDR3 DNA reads TGTGCCAGCAGCTTAGAATCAGTGAATTCACCCCTCCACTTT. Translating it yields CASSLESVNSPLHF.